The rows below give T cell receptor beta chains drawn from one sample of a study of vaccination and CD4 T cells after COVID-19. Via MiXCR, TCRdb re-called the PCR reads, giving one row per CDR3 protein. The table lists 3,500 to 4,500 distinct CDR3 sequences, around 60% of them singletons. Their cognate antigens are unknown. The sequenced material came from CD4+ T cells from blood, cultured in vitro. These receptors were taken from a human donor in good health. CDR3s leave out the opening cysteine and the closing phenylalanine or tryptophan. Each record gives: D gene, J gene, V gene, CDR3 protein. A D gene is named only where the DNA matches it firmly.

d_gene: .
j_gene: TRBJ1-5
v_gene: TRBV2
CDR3aa: ASSENPPQLNQPQH

d_gene: .
j_gene: TRBJ1-1
v_gene: TRBV7-2
CDR3aa: ASSPPGPNTEAF

d_gene: .
j_gene: TRBJ2-1
v_gene: TRBV6-5
CDR3aa: ASSYALLNEQF

d_gene: .
j_gene: TRBJ1-2
v_gene: TRBV7-8
CDR3aa: ASSLAGTRLVSNYGYT

d_gene: .
j_gene: TRBJ1-5
v_gene: TRBV7-2
CDR3aa: ASTTRGFQPQH

d_gene: .
j_gene: TRBJ1-2
v_gene: TRBV7-2
CDR3aa: ASSLSVGDYGYT

d_gene: .
j_gene: TRBJ1-1
v_gene: TRBV19
CDR3aa: ASRFGHNTEAF

d_gene: .
j_gene: TRBJ1-5
v_gene: TRBV5-1
CDR3aa: ASSPGPRHLYQPQH

d_gene: TRBD2
j_gene: TRBJ2-7
v_gene: TRBV25-1
CDR3aa: ASSGLAGYEQY

d_gene: .
j_gene: TRBJ1-1
v_gene: TRBV2
CDR3aa: ASSVGWTEAF

d_gene: TRBD1
j_gene: TRBJ1-6
v_gene: TRBV7-2
CDR3aa: ASSLQGADNSPLH

d_gene: .
j_gene: TRBJ1-2
v_gene: TRBV7-2
CDR3aa: ASSREETGPNYGYT

d_gene: TRBD1
j_gene: TRBJ2-1
v_gene: TRBV11-2
CDR3aa: ASSLVGDRGDEQF

d_gene: TRBD2
j_gene: TRBJ2-7
v_gene: TRBV7-2
CDR3aa: ASSSLAGGGSYEQY

d_gene: TRBD1
j_gene: TRBJ2-7
v_gene: TRBV19
CDR3aa: ASSFGTGNPYEQY

d_gene: .
j_gene: TRBJ2-3
v_gene: TRBV2
CDR3aa: ASARDGITDTQY

d_gene: .
j_gene: TRBJ2-5
v_gene: TRBV12-3/TRBV12-4
CDR3aa: ATSRGTPQETQY

d_gene: TRBD1
j_gene: TRBJ1-1
v_gene: TRBV6-1
CDR3aa: ASRQGAWNTEAF

d_gene: TRBD2
j_gene: TRBJ2-1
v_gene: TRBV30
CDR3aa: AWSVSRMTSGRAYEQF

d_gene: .
j_gene: TRBJ1-5
v_gene: TRBV7-9
CDR3aa: ASSKMTGSNQPQD

d_gene: TRBD2
j_gene: TRBJ2-1
v_gene: TRBV20-1
CDR3aa: SATPGLGQF

d_gene: .
j_gene: TRBJ1-2
v_gene: TRBV5-6
CDR3aa: ASSMDISYGYT

d_gene: TRBD1
j_gene: TRBJ1-2
v_gene: TRBV6-1
CDR3aa: ASSRLSGGYGYT

d_gene: .
j_gene: TRBJ1-1
v_gene: TRBV5-1
CDR3aa: ASSLVQGAEAF

d_gene: .
j_gene: TRBJ1-2
v_gene: TRBV7-9
CDR3aa: ASSFNRDGYT

d_gene: .
j_gene: TRBJ1-1
v_gene: TRBV30
CDR3aa: AWGAVNAEAF

d_gene: .
j_gene: TRBJ1-4
v_gene: TRBV27
CDR3aa: ASRSGTEKLF

d_gene: .
j_gene: TRBJ2-5
v_gene: TRBV19
CDR3aa: ASSIGLGGETQY

d_gene: .
j_gene: TRBJ1-2
v_gene: TRBV7-6
CDR3aa: ASSVARHIGYT

d_gene: .
j_gene: TRBJ1-3
v_gene: TRBV7-2
CDR3aa: ASRGWGTGNTIY

d_gene: TRBD2
j_gene: TRBJ2-3
v_gene: TRBV24-1
CDR3aa: ATSGGSGGSSQY

d_gene: .
j_gene: TRBJ2-4
v_gene: TRBV6-1
CDR3aa: ASSGDENIQY

d_gene: .
j_gene: TRBJ2-7
v_gene: TRBV20-1
CDR3aa: SARVFQGTYEQY

d_gene: .
j_gene: TRBJ1-1
v_gene: TRBV6-5
CDR3aa: ASSFRGDVTEAF

d_gene: TRBD1
j_gene: TRBJ1-1
v_gene: TRBV6-2/TRBV6-3
CDR3aa: ASRETGERAEAF

d_gene: .
j_gene: TRBJ2-3
v_gene: TRBV20-1
CDR3aa: SAYRGGGTDTQY

d_gene: .
j_gene: TRBJ1-6
v_gene: TRBV7-8
CDR3aa: ASSLGTADNSPLH

d_gene: .
j_gene: TRBJ1-2
v_gene: TRBV5-8
CDR3aa: ASSLSRGYGYT

d_gene: TRBD1
j_gene: TRBJ2-7
v_gene: TRBV12-3/TRBV12-4
CDR3aa: ASSLGRIGTGTGNYEQY

d_gene: .
j_gene: TRBJ2-3
v_gene: TRBV19
CDR3aa: ASSRGPETTDTQY

d_gene: .
j_gene: TRBJ2-5
v_gene: TRBV6-1
CDR3aa: ASSRTTGPLQETQY

d_gene: .
j_gene: TRBJ2-1
v_gene: TRBV12-3/TRBV12-4
CDR3aa: ASRTSTSFRKF